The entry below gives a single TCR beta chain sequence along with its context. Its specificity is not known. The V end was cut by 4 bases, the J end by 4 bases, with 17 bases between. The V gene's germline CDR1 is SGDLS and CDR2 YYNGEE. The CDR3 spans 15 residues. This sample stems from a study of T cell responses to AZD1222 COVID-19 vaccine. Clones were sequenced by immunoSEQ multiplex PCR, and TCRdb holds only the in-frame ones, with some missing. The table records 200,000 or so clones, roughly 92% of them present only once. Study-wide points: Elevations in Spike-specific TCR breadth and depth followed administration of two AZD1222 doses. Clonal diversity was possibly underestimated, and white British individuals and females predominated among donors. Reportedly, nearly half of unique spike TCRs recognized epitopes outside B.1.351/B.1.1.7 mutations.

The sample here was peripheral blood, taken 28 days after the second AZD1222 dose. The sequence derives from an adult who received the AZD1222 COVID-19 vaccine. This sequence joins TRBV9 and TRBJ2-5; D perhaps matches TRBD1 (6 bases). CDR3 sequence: CASSRSGQPGETQYF. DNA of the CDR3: TGTGCCAGCAGCCGATCAGGACAGCCGGGAGAGACCCAGTACTTC. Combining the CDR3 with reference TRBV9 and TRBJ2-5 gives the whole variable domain DSGVTQTPKHLITATGQRVTLRCSPRSGDLSVYWYQQSLDQGLQFLIQYYNGEERAKGNILERFSAQQFPDLHSELNLSSLELGDSALYFCASSRSGQPGETQYFGPGTRLLVL.